Sequencing of this T cell receptor (beta chain) was carried out in a study of T-cell memory formation after mild COVID-19. Overall study context: Each donor largely had its own TCR clusters. Regarding the study as a whole: Some clones that responded turned up in pre-infection memory, which suggests that cross-reactive memory joined in. CD4+ clones that contracted lay mainly in CM and EM; CD8+ ones lay in EMRA.

A 5'RACE reaction primed in the constant segment made cDNA libraries of TCR alpha and TCR beta, and these carried sample barcodes and UMIs. TCRdb called the 5' RACE reads again in MiXCR, with one record for every CDR3 protein. This table has under 110,000 distinct CDR3 sequences, 9.5% to 15% appearing once. V gave up 2 bases and J gave up 4 bases, with 12 bases separating them. CDR3 size: 13 residues. CDR1 and CDR2 from the germline V gene are GTSNPN and SVGIG (reference sequence). To note about this clonotype: As yet, its antigen is unknown.

The V call is TRBV30, the J call TRBJ2-7; TRBD1 might be the D (5 bases). The sequence was obtained from an adult woman who had mild COVID-19 (a few samples of this study predate the infection). Cell type and time point are not known. Sample: PBMCs or a T cell subset sorted from them (not recorded which). The CDR3 sequence: CAWSWGRAYEQYF. The CDR3 DNA follows: TGTGCCTGGAGTTGGGGCAGGGCTTACGAGCAGTACTTC.